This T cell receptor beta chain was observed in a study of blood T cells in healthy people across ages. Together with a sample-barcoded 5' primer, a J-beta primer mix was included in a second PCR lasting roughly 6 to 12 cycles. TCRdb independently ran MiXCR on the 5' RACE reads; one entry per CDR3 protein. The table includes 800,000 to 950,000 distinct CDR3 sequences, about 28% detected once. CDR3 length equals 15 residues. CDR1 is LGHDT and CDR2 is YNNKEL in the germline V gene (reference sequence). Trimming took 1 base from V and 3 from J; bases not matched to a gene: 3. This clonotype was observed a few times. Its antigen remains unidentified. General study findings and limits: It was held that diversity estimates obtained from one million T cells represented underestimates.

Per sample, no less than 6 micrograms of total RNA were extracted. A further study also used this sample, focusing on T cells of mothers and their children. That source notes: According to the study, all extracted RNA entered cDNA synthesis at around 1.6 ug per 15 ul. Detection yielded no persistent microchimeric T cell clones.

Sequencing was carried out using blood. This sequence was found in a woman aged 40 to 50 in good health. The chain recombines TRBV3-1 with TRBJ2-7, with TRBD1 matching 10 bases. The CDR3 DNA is TGTGCCAGCAGCCAAGTGTGGACAGGGGGCTACGAGCAGTACTTC. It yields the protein CASSQVWTGGYEQYF.